This TCR beta chain originates from a study of OX40 agonist ivuxolimab in advanced cancers. About the study: Subjects had a mean age of roughly 60 years, with a range of about 23 to 85; 82.7% were male. Study-wide results and caveats: Clonal expansion was among the lowest in partial responders at 0.1-3.0 mg/kg, especially CD8+.

TCRdb keeps only in-frame clones here, not all; method: immunoSEQ multiplex PCR. The data show approximately 76,000 clones, around 85% seen once. Comments on this clone: Its antigen is unknown.

V trimming: 6 bases; J trimming: 6 bases; junction bases outside the gene matches: 10. The CDR3 spans 13 residues. CDR1 is SQVTM, CDR2 ANQGSEA, per germline. The V call is TRBV29-1, the J call TRBJ2-7, with 8 bases identical to TRBD1. The clonotype was recovered from an adult with an advanced solid tumor such as melanoma, head and neck, liver or kidney cancer. The specimen was CD4+ or CD8+ T cells sorted from blood, collected in a trial of the OX40 agonist ivuxolimab. In DNA form, the CDR3 reads TGCAGCGTCGACGGGACAGGTCCTCGCGAGCAGTACTTC. It specifies CSVDGTGPREQYF.